This T cell receptor (beta chain) was identified in a study of T cell changes during pregnancy in multiple sclerosis. This CDR3 spans 10 amino acids. Per germline, CDR1 DFQATT and CDR2 SNEGSKA (reference sequence). Trimming stripped 6 bases from V and 5 bases from J, with 7 bases between. This clone was seen a single time. Data came from immunoSEQ multiplex PCR; TCRdb stores just in-frame clones and leaves some out. The sample lists 70,000 or so clones; 75% to 95% were seen once. The sequence came from a female donor in good health, enrolled as a control in a pregnancy study. The material was peripheral blood, obtained in the third trimester of pregnancy. J is TRBJ2-5 and V is TRBV20-1; TRBD2 might be the D (5 bases). The CDR3 region is CSAQRETQYF. Written as DNA, the CDR3 is TGCAGTGCCCAGCGGGAGACCCAGTACTTC.